Reported below is one T cell receptor beta chain. Original handling: Scientists estimated how many nucleated cells there were by amplifying reference gene primers. Using immunoSEQ multiplex PCR, the repertoire was profiled, and TCRdb retains in-frame clones only, with some absent. From that table come the V and J calls and clone size; the DNA was used to work out D and trimming. The data hold nearly 80,000 clones, with 90% observed a single time. This CDR3 is built from 16 residues. The record originates from a study of blood T cell repertoires in COVID-19. Study information: COVID-19 samples, acute and convalescent, were from the United States, Italy and Spain. From T cells, B-cell-depleted T cells, or PBMCs came the material, which was cDNA or gDNA.

The genes are TRBV21-1 and TRBJ2-3; TRBD1 is taken as the D call from the table, unchecked against the DNA. TRBV21-1 is reported as a pseudogene. This receptor was taken from an elderly woman with acute or convalescent COVID-19. Sequencing input: peripheral blood. In DNA, the CDR3 is TGTGCCAGCAGCAAAAACGAACCAGGTAGCACAGATACGCAGTATTTT. This translates into CASSKNEPGSTDTQYF.